This TCR beta chain was sequenced during a study of Graves' ophthalmopathy and Graves' hyperthyroidism. The study amplified TCR beta CDR3 regions using RNA transcripts. HTBI-primed RT-PCR formed the first round, and a multiplex PCR formed the second. TCRdb re-called the multiplex PCR reads with MiXCR, one entry per CDR3 protein. The sample yields about 740,000 distinct CDR3 sequences, 40% seen once. A remark on this clonotype: Antigen specificity is unknown.

Study-wide results and caveats: Most expanded thyroid clonotypes above 0.001 frequency also appeared in blood.

The germline V gene encodes CDR1 DFQATT and CDR2 SNEGSKA (reference sequence). The CDR3 sequence is 14 residues long. Trimming pared 3 bases from V and 0 bases from J, leaving 12 bases between. The receptor comes from an adult man with Graves' ophthalmopathy. V is TRBV20-1 and J is TRBJ2-7; D gene ambiguous. Sequencing input: peripheral blood. CDR3 in DNA: TGCAGTGCTAGTGAAAGTAGCCTCTCCTACGAGCAGTACTTC. Protein: CSASESSLSYEQYF.